The sequence of this TCR beta chain was determined in a study of shared clonotypes between healthy human individuals. Trimming took 2 bases from V and 4 from J, leaving 16 bases between them. The CDR3 loop spans 16 amino acids. Cells designated naive CD8 were CD45RO-negative and were positively selected for CCR7, with terminally differentiated effector memory CD45RA+ cells excluded. The repertoire was sequenced with immunoSEQ multiplex PCR; TCRdb's copy has only in-frame clones and lacks some. The sample lists about 2,100,000 clones, under 95% seen once, with over 1.5% in the top ten. The clonotype was recovered from a man younger than 35 in good health. Some clones in this sample may be carry-over from other donors' samples. The gene calls are TRBV5-3 and TRBJ1-5; D remains unclear. TRBV5-3 falls under the ORF class, with uncertain function. The sequencing sample was made of naive CD8+ T cells from PBMCs. Here the CDR3 reads CARSLNPQTVNQPQHF. The CDR3 bases are TGTGCCAGAAGCTTAAACCCTCAGACGGTTAATCAGCCCCAGCATTTT.